Described below is a single T cell receptor (beta chain) sequence and its context. Original processing methods: Reference gene primer amplification gave nucleated cell count estimates. Here immunoSEQ multiplex PCR was the method, and the copy in TCRdb shows in-frame clones only, minus some. Clone size and V and J calls were adopted from that table, with D and trimming inferred from the DNA. In the table there are some 260,000 clones, roughly 91% of which are singletons. This record belongs to a study of blood T cell repertoires in COVID-19. In the study overall: Sample material is recorded as cDNA or gDNA derived from T cells, B-cell-depleted T cells, or PBMCs.

The CDR3 covers 16 residues. Germline lookup yields CDR1 SGHRS and CDR2 YFSETQ. V shed 5 bases and J shed 10 bases, with 25 bases lying between them. This receptor was taken from a woman between 35 and 50 years old who had recovered from COVID-19. This chain joins TRBV5-1 and TRBJ2-1; D may be TRBD2 (6 bases). Sequenced material: peripheral blood. The CDR3 nucleotides read TGCGCCAGCAGGGGGGTGGCGGGGCCGGACCGTCCCGAGCAGTTCTTC. It yields the protein CASRGVAGPDRPEQFF.